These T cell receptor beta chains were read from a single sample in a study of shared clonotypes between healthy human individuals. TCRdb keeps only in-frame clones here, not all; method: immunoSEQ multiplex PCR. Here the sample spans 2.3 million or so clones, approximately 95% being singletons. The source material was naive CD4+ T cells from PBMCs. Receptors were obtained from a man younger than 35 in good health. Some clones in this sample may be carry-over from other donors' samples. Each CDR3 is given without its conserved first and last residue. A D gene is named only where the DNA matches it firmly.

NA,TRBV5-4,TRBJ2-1,ASRSGRSYNEQF
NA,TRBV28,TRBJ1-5,ASLHFKGRTEGNQPQH
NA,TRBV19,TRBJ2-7,ASTPTISAEPSYEQY
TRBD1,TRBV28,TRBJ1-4,ASSSGQASTNEKLF
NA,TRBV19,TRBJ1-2,ASSPGDGYT
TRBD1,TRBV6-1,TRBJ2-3,ASSDRDRATDTQY
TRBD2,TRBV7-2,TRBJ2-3,ASSRLGGRSTDTQY
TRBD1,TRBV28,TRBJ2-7,ASSPPSGTGFYEQY
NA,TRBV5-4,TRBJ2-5,ASSPSSPETQY
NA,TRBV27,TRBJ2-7,ASSRTAGRSSYEQY
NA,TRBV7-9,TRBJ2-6,ASSPRGLHYSGANVLT
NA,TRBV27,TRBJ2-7,ASSPGVGFTYEQY
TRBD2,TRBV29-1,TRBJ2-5,SSGAGLRKTQY
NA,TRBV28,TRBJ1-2,ASRTTEGYGYT
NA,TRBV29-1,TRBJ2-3,ILFDTDTQY
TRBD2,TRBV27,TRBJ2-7,ASRGLAGGFITTREQY
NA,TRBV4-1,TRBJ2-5,ASSQVDYLNEETQY
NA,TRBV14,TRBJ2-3,ASSRLTVATDTQY
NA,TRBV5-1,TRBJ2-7,ASSLELVVYEQY
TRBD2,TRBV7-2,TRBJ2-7,ASSLAVAGYEQY
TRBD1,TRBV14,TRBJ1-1,ASSPFRGAEAF
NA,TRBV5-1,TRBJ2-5,ASSLTTGFVETQY
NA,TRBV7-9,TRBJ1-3,AISVGVSGNTIY
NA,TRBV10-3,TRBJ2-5,ATGVAETQY
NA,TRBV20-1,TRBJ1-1,SARRRAEAF
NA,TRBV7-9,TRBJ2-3,ATWIYNTDTQY
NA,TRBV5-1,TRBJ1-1,ASSLQAQTEAF
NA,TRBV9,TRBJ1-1,ASSSTGFSGTEAF
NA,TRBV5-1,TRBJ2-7,ASSFASPYEQY
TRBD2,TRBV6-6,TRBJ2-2,ASSSGLAGGTGELF
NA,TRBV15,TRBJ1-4,ATSSDRRATNEKLF